Each of the 26 T cell receptor beta chains below was sequenced from the same sample in a study of blood T cell repertoires in COVID-19. Assay: immunoSEQ multiplex PCR; the TCRdb copy retains only in-frame clones and omits some. The table records 85,000 to 100,000 clones, about three quarters of them present only once. Sequenced: peripheral blood. The receptors originated from a man aged 45-60 years who had recovered from COVID-19.

The chain uses TRBV6-6 and TRBJ1-1; D gene unclear. The germline V gene encodes CDR1 MNHNY and CDR2 SVGAGI (reference sequence). The CDR3 runs 15 residues. Trimming left V 0 bases short and J 4 bases short, with 12 bases between. The DNA for the CDR3 is TGTGCCAGCAGTTACTCGGCGGGGTTTGGCACTGAAGCTTTCTTT. This encodes CASSYSAGFGTEAFF.

V gene TRBV14 combines with J gene TRBJ2-5, with 7 bases lining up with TRBD1. The CDR3 consists of 14 residues. The junction had 8 bases not matched to a gene; V was cut back by 8 bases and J by 2 bases. Germline CDR1 SGHDN, CDR2 FVKESK. The CDR3 DNA follows: TGTGCCAGCGGACCGGGACAGCTACAAGAGACCCAGTACTTC. Its protein is CASGPGQLQETQYF.

The chain joins TRBV6-5 to TRBJ1-2; 9 nucleotides line up with TRBD1. V lost 6 bases to trimming and J lost 7 bases; unmatched junction nucleotides: 6. Per germline, CDR1 MNHEY and CDR2 SVGAGI. This CDR3 region has 13 residues. For the CDR3, the DNA is TGTGCCAGCAGCGCCGGGACAGGGTTTGGCTACACCTTC. Amino acid sequence: CASSAGTGFGYTF.

J is TRBJ2-3 and V is TRBV3-1 (or the pseudogene TRBV3-2); 8 bases line up with TRBD2. V shed 4 bases and J 1 base; nucleotides not matched to a gene: 10. Germline V gene lookup returns CDR1 LGHDT and CDR2 YNNKEL (reference sequence). This CDR3 is built from 17 residues. CDR3 in amino acids: CASSPIRTSWGTDTQYF. As DNA, the CDR3 is TGTGCCAGCAGCCCCATCCGGACTAGCTGGGGCACAGATACGCAGTATTTT.

The DNA of the CDR3 is TGTGCCAGCAGTGATGAAGCAGAGACCCAGTACTTC. Protein product: CASSDEAETQYF. The gene calls are TRBV2 and TRBJ2-5; D is unclear. The germline V and J ends were trimmed by 3 bases and 4 bases, with 6 bases remaining between them. This CDR3 region has 12 residues. The germline CDR1 and CDR2 sequences are SNHLY and FYNNEI. Full variable domain (missing parts from reference TRBV2 and TRBJ2-5): EPEVTQTPSHQVTQMGQEVILRCVPISNHLYFYWYRQILGQKVEFLVSFYNNEISEKSEIFDDQFSVERPDGSNFTLKIRSTKLEDSAMYFCASSDEAETQYFGPGTRLLVL.

The chain is built from TRBV5-1 and TRBJ2-1; perhaps TRBD1 as D (6 bases). CDR1 and CDR2 (germline): SGHRS, YFSETQ. V was cut by 0 bases and J by 0 bases, with 13 bases left in between. This CDR3 spans 17 amino acids. The CDR3 coding sequence is TGCGCCAGCAGCTTGGGGGGGACACCGAGCTCCTACAATGAGCAGTTCTTC. Its protein is CASSLGGTPSSYNEQFF.

The genes are TRBV9 and TRBJ2-7; D perhaps matches TRBD1 (6 bases). Germline CDR1 SGDLS, CDR2 YYNGEE. This CDR3 comprises 15 residues. With 0 bases removed from V and 3 bases from J, the gap between germline ends came to 13 bases. The CDR3 loop reads CASSVGDTKSYEQYF. Written as DNA, the CDR3 is TGTGCCAGCAGCGTAGGGGACACTAAGAGCTACGAGCAGTACTTC.

CDR3 nucleotides: TGTGCCAGCAGCTTGGGACTCCAAGAGACCCAGTACTTC. This codes for CASSLGLQETQYF. The chain uses TRBV7-6 and TRBJ2-5, with D maybe TRBD2 (6 bases). Deletions cut 3 bases from V and 1 base from J, with 6 bases between. Per the germline V gene, CDR1 is SGHVS and CDR2 is FNYEAQ. This CDR3 is 13 amino acids long.

This rearrangement joins TRBV2 to TRBJ1-1; D uncertain. The germline gives CDR1 SNHLY, CDR2 FYNNEI. CDR3 size: 11 residues. Trimming cost V 7 bases and J 7 bases, with 10 bases left between them. The CDR3 region has the DNA TGTGCCAGCATGGGAGACTATGAAGCTTTCTTT. As protein: CASMGDYEAFF.

The gene calls are TRBV27 and TRBJ2-2; 7 bases are shared with TRBD1. V was pared by 5 bases and J by 3 bases, with 6 bases of the junction left unmatched. Germline V gene sequence: CDR1 MNHEY, CDR2 SMNVEV (reference sequence). The CDR3 covers 15 residues. The CDR3 DNA reads TGTGCCAGCAGTCGCCAGGGGGTTGACACCGGGGAGCTGTTTTTT. Protein product: CASSRQGVDTGELFF.

The rearrangement uses TRBV6-6 and TRBJ1-5; D unresolved. Germline V gene sequence: CDR1 MNHNY, CDR2 SVGAGI (reference sequence). The length of the CDR3 is 14 residues. Trimming took 2 bases from V and 6 from J, leaving 11 bases between them. CDR3 amino acids: CASSYAAYGQPQHF. CDR3 DNA: TGTGCCAGCAGTTACGCCGCCTACGGTCAGCCCCAGCATTTT.

The J gene is TRBJ2-1, the V gene TRBV5-1, with 10 positions matching TRBD1. V was pared by 3 bases and J by 1 base, with 1 base of the junction left unmatched. The CDR3 length is 15 residues. Germline V gene lookup returns CDR1 SGHRS and CDR2 YFSETQ. The CDR3 sequence is CASSWTGGSYNEQFF. CDR3 DNA: TGCGCCAGCAGCTGGACAGGGGGTTCCTACAATGAGCAGTTCTTC.

This chain links TRBV3-1 (or the pseudogene TRBV3-2) with TRBJ2-7, with 7 nucleotides matching TRBD1. There are 13 residues in the CDR3. The V gene end was trimmed by 6 bases and the J gene end by 6 bases; junction bases not matched to a gene: 8. Germline CDR1 reads LGHDT; CDR2 reads YNNKEL (reference sequence). In DNA, the CDR3 is TGTGCCAGCAGTGACTATGGGACAGCCGAGCAGTACTTC. Translated, it gives CASSDYGTAEQYF.

This sequence joins TRBV27 and TRBJ1-1, with D perhaps matching TRBD1 (6 bases). The CDR3 is 15 residues long. Trimming pared 5 bases from V and 8 bases from J, leaving 21 bases between. Germline V gene data show CDR1 as MNHEY and CDR2 as SMNVEV (reference sequence). The CDR3 nucleotides read TGTGCCAGCAGTATCATATATCCCCCGGGACAAGAAGCTTTCTTT. Protein product: CASSIIYPPGQEAFF.

V usage is TRBV9 and J usage is TRBJ1-1, with D perhaps TRBD1 (5 bases). Trimming took 0 bases from V and 4 from J, leaving 13 bases between them. Germline V gives CDR1 SGDLS, CDR2 YYNGEE. The CDR3 length is 15 residues. The CDR3 here is CASSVAAGGVTEAFF. The CDR3 DNA is TGTGCCAGCAGCGTAGCTGCGGGGGGTGTCACTGAAGCTTTCTTT.

V and J are TRBV5-1 and TRBJ2-6; D uncertain. Trimming cost V 1 base and J 0 bases, with 11 bases left between them. Germline V CDR1 and CDR2: SGHRS, YFSETQ. The CDR3 spans 17 residues. The CDR3: CASSLYVPSSGANVLTF. The CDR3 DNA follows: TGCGCCAGCAGCTTGTATGTTCCCAGCTCTGGGGCCAACGTCCTGACTTTC.

V usage is TRBV5-4 and J usage is TRBJ1-6, with D tentatively TRBD1 (6 bases). CDR3 length equals 15 residues. The V end was cut by 4 bases, the J end by 9 bases, with 17 bases between. Germline V CDR1 and CDR2: SGHNT, YYREEE (reference sequence). The CDR3 nucleotides read TGTGCCAGCAGCAGGGACACCTCCGAGGGTTCACCCCTCCACTTT. Its translation: CASSRDTSEGSPLHF.

V usage is TRBV7-9 and J usage is TRBJ1-1; D call uncertain. CDR3 size: 13 residues. Between the trimmed V and J ends, which lost 5 bases and 6 bases, there was a span of 13 bases. Germline-derived CDR1 and CDR2 are SEHNR and FQNEAQ (reference sequence). As DNA, the CDR3 is TGTGCCAGCAGCAGAATCGGGGTACCTGAAGCTTTCTTT. Protein sequence: CASSRIGVPEAFF.

The V and J genes are TRBV24-1 and TRBJ2-2; 7 bases line up with TRBD1. This CDR3 is 14 amino acids long. V gave up 9 bases and J gave up 3 bases; unmatched junction bases: 6. The germline V gene encodes CDR1 KGHDR and CDR2 SFDVKD. CDR3 nucleotide sequence: TGTGCCACCCGACAGGGTGGGGACACCGGGGAGCTGTTTTTT. It encodes CATRQGGDTGELFF.

This clone was seen once. The chain has TRBV28 and TRBJ1-5; 7 nucleotides line up with TRBD1. Germline V lookup: CDR1 MDHEN, CDR2 SYDVKM. V trimming: 6 bases; J trimming: 3 bases; junction bases outside the gene matches: 8. The CDR3 sequence is 15 residues long. CDR3 bases: TGTGCCAGCAGGCCAACGACAGGGTACAATCAGCCCCAGCATTTT. It codes for CASRPTTGYNQPQHF.

This clone was seen just once. The chain links TRBV19 to TRBJ2-5; D perhaps matches TRBD2 (5 bases). V was pared by 1 base and J by 7 bases, with 19 bases between. The CDR3 is 16 residues long. The germline CDR1 and CDR2 sequences are LNHDA and SQIVND (reference sequence). The CDR3 bases are TGTGCCAGTAGTATAGGGGAGATCTCCCGGGGTCGGACCCAGTACTTC. Translated, it gives CASSIGEISRGRTQYF.

V gene TRBV12-3 or TRBV12-4 combines with J gene TRBJ1-2; D might be TRBD1 (5 bases). The CDR3 totals 13 residues. The germline V and J ends were trimmed by 5 bases and 4 bases, with 11 bases remaining between them. The CDR3 bases are TGTGCCAGCAGTCAACAGGTTGGCTATGGCTACACCTTC. The encoded protein is CASSQQVGYGYTF.

The chain uses TRBV3-1 (or the pseudogene TRBV3-2) and TRBJ1-1; weak D call: TRBD1 (6 bases). The CDR3 has 14 residues. Trimming took off 6 bases at V and 5 bases at J, with 16 bases between the two ends. Germline CDR1 is LGHDT and CDR2 is YNNKEL (reference sequence). CDR3 nucleotide sequence: TGTGCCAGCAGTACAGAGAGGGGGTGGACTGAAGCTTTCTTT. Amino acid sequence: CASSTERGWTEAFF.

The chain links TRBV11-2 to TRBJ2-2; no clear D gene. The ends were cut back, 5 bases at V and 2 bases at J, with 9 bases in the middle. The CDR3 covers 14 residues. Per germline, CDR1 SGHAT and CDR2 FQNNGV. The CDR3 sequence is CASSPLLNTGELFF. In nucleotides, the CDR3 is TGTGCCAGCAGCCCCTTACTCAACACCGGGGAGCTGTTTTTT.

This clone was seen only a few times. The genes are TRBV9 and TRBJ1-6, with D maybe TRBD1 (5 bases). The CDR3 totals 14 residues. Germline CDR1 and CDR2: SGDLS and YYNGEE. V dropped 0 bases and J dropped 10 bases, with 11 bases sitting between them. This chain's CDR3 is CASSVGQGGSPLHF. CDR3 DNA: TGTGCCAGCAGCGTAGGCCAGGGAGGCTCACCCCTCCACTTT.

V gene TRBV10-3 combines with J gene TRBJ2-7, with D possibly matching TRBD2 (6 bases). This CDR3 has 13 residues. The germline V gene has CDR1 ENHRY and CDR2 SYGVKD. V dropped 10 bases and J dropped 3 bases, with 16 bases sitting between them. CDR3 bases: TGTGCCACATTAAGCGGGCCTGACTACGAGCAGTACTTC. Amino acid sequence: CATLSGPDYEQYF.